These 21 T cell receptor beta chains were sequenced from one sample in a study of T cell responses to AZD1222 COVID-19 vaccine. Assay: immunoSEQ multiplex PCR; the TCRdb copy retains only in-frame clones and omits some. The data contain 150,000 to 200,000 clones, over 90% of them singletons. The sample here was peripheral blood, taken on day 0 of AZD1222 vaccination. Source of these receptors: an adult in good health.

The chain couples TRBV5-1 to TRBJ2-7, with 7 bases that match TRBD2. The CDR3 has 13 amino acids. Germline V lookup: CDR1 SGHRS, CDR2 YFSETQ. Trimming removed 4 bases from V and 2 bases from J; junction bases left unmatched: 3. CDR3 nucleotides: TGCGCCAGCAGCCGTGGACTAGCCTACGAGCAGTACTTC. It is translated as CASSRGLAYEQYF.

This chain joins TRBV5-6 and TRBJ1-5, with a weak D call TRBD1 (5 bases). Between the trimmed V and J ends, which lost 2 bases and 7 bases, there was a span of 10 bases. The CDR3 length is 13 residues. Per germline, CDR1 SGHDT and CDR2 YYEEEE. For the CDR3, the DNA is TGTGCCAGCAGCTTAGGGGAAGGACAGCCCCAGCATTTT. Protein product: CASSLGEGQPQHF.

The V and J genes are TRBV5-4 and TRBJ2-1, with TRBD2 matching 10 bases. Unmatched junction bases numbered 6, after V lost 3 bases and J lost 9 bases. Germline V gene data show CDR1 as SGHNT and CDR2 as YYREEE (reference sequence). The CDR3 has 14 residues. CDR3 in DNA: TGTGCCAGCAGCTATGTTAGCGGGGGGCTTGAGCAGTTCTTC. It is translated as CASSYVSGGLEQFF.

This clone was detected a few times. V and J are TRBV5-4 and TRBJ2-1, with 12 bases matching TRBD2. V was clipped by 0 bases and J by 9 bases; unmatched bases: 4. The CDR3 is 15 residues long. CDR1 and CDR2 (germline): SGHNT, YYREEE (reference sequence). CDR3 protein: CASSLETSGSGEQFF. The CDR3 DNA reads TGTGCCAGCAGCTTGGAGACTAGCGGGAGCGGTGAGCAGTTCTTC.

This chain connects TRBV29-1 to TRBJ2-7, with D uncertain. This CDR3 has 11 amino acids. CDR1 SQVTM and CDR2 ANQGSEA come from the germline V gene. V dropped 6 bases and J dropped 2 bases, with 8 bases sitting between them. The DNA of the CDR3 is TGCAGCGTGATAGGGACCTACGAGCAGTACTTC. Protein product: CSVIGTYEQYF.

This chain links TRBV19 with TRBJ1-2; a weak D match, TRBD1 (5 bases). Looked up from germline, CDR1 is LNHDA and CDR2 is SQIVND (reference sequence). V was shortened by 7 bases and J by 5 bases, with 26 bases between the two germline ends. This CDR3 spans 17 amino acids. CDR3: CASNPGGDSQVLYGYTF. CDR3 coding DNA: TGTGCCAGTAACCCGGGGGGGGACTCTCAAGTGTTATATGGCTACACCTTC.

The gene calls are TRBV12-3 or TRBV12-4 and TRBJ2-3, with TRBD2 identical over 9 bases. This CDR3 spans 13 amino acids. Trimming took 3 bases from V and 13 from J; bases not matched to a gene: 8. As DNA, the CDR3 is TGTGCCAGCAGTTTCGATCCTGGGACTAGCAAGTATTTT. It codes for CASSFDPGTSKYF.

V usage is TRBV3-1 (or the pseudogene TRBV3-2) and J usage is TRBJ1-1; D call uncertain. CDR3 length: 14 amino acids. Germline lookup yields CDR1 LGHDT and CDR2 YNNKEL (reference sequence). The V gene lost 0 bases and the J gene lost 10 bases, with 15 bases spanning the gap. CDR3 sequence (DNA): TGTGCCAGCAGCCAAGATGACAAGACGGATGGAGCTTTCTTT. This codes for CASSQDDKTDGAFF.

The rearrangement joins TRBV5-4 to TRBJ1-1; D is ambiguous. The V end lost 4 bases, the J end lost 0 bases, and 13 bases lay between the germline ends. CDR1 and CDR2 (germline): SGHNT, YYREEE (reference sequence). The CDR3 is 15 residues long. This CDR3 reads CASSPGGSLNTEAFF. DNA of the CDR3: TGTGCCAGCAGCCCGGGAGGAAGTCTGAACACTGAAGCTTTCTTT. The complete variable domain, with remaining parts taken from reference TRBV5-4 and TRBJ1-1, reads ETGVTQSPTHLIKTRGQQVTLRCSSQSGHNTVSWYQQALGQGPQFIFQYYREEENGRGNFPPRFSGLQFPNYSSELNVNALELDDSALYLCASSPGGSLNTEAFFGQGTRLTVV.

The J gene is TRBJ1-3, the V gene TRBV28; D perhaps matches TRBD1 (5 bases). This CDR3 is 15 amino acids long. Looked up from germline, CDR1 is MDHEN and CDR2 is SYDVKM. The V end was cut by 4 bases, the J end by 0 bases, with 10 bases between. The CDR3 DNA reads as TGTGCCAGCAGTTCCGGGGCCCTCTCTGGAAACACCATATATTTT. It yields the protein CASSSGALSGNTIYF.

The CDR3 loop is CATRLPGTENEKLFF. In DNA form, the CDR3 reads TGTGCCACCAGGCTCCCCGGGACAGAAAATGAAAAACTGTTTTTT. The V and J genes are TRBV15 and TRBJ1-4; 7 bases are shared with TRBD1. From germline, CDR1 is LNHNV and CDR2 YYDKDF (reference sequence). The CDR3 totals 15 residues. J gave up 5 bases and V 6 bases, and 9 bases lay outside the gene matches. The variable domain in full, completed from reference TRBV15 and TRBJ1-4, reads DAMVIQNPRYQVTQFGKPVTLSCSQTLNHNVMYWYQQKSSQAPKLLFHYYDKDFNNEADTPDNFQSRRPNTSFCFLDIRSPGLGDTAMYLCATRLPGTENEKLFFGSGTQLSVL.

V usage is TRBV30 and J usage is TRBJ2-5, with TRBD2 identical over 10 bases. CDR3 length equals 14 residues. Trimming took 5 bases from V and 1 from J; bases not matched to a gene: 4. Germline assignment: CDR1 GTSNPN and CDR2 SVGIG (reference sequence). The CDR3 nucleotides read TGTGCCTGGGGGCGGACTAGCGGCCAAGAGACCCAGTACTTC. Its protein product is CAWGRTSGQETQYF.

The chain joins TRBV5-4 to TRBJ1-1; 8 bases align to TRBD1. CDR3 size: 15 residues. J gave up 5 bases and V 4 bases, and 10 bases lay outside the gene matches. Germline CDR1 is SGHNT and CDR2 is YYREEE (reference sequence). CDR3 protein: CASSRGDRRKTEAFF. The DNA for the CDR3 is TGTGCCAGCAGCAGAGGGGACAGGCGAAAGACTGAAGCTTTCTTT.

The chain links TRBV7-9 to TRBJ1-6, with unresolved D. The germline V and J ends were trimmed by 1 base and 9 bases, with 13 bases remaining between them. The CDR3 contains 15 residues. CDR1 and CDR2 (germline): SEHNR, FQNEAQ (reference sequence). The CDR3 DNA sequence: TGTGCCAGCAGCTTAGGCCCGGGTGGCGTTTCACCCCTCCACTTT. Translation gives CASSLGPGGVSPLHF.

The chain is built from TRBV11-2 and TRBJ2-3; TRBD2 agrees at 9 bases. Germline V gene sequence: CDR1 SGHAT, CDR2 FQNNGV. The CDR3 spans 16 residues. Germline trimming cut 7 bases from V and 2 bases from J; bases unmatched to any gene: 10. The CDR3 DNA follows: TGTGCCAGCACCCTGGAGACTAGCGGCTACACAGATACGCAGTATTTT. It encodes CASTLETSGYTDTQYF.

V gene TRBV6-1 combines with J gene TRBJ1-6, with unresolved D. V gave up 2 bases and J gave up 8 bases, with 7 bases separating them. This CDR3 has 13 amino acids. Germline V gene sequence: CDR1 MNHNS, CDR2 SASEGT. CDR3 in amino acids: CASSEYEDSPLHF. CDR3 nucleotide sequence: TGTGCCAGCAGTGAATATGAAGATTCACCCCTCCACTTT.

The rearrangement joins TRBV7-6 to TRBJ1-3; the D gene is possibly TRBD1 (6 bases). CDR3 length equals 19 residues. V gave up 0 bases and J gave up 0 bases, with 18 bases separating them. Germline CDR1 is SGHVS and CDR2 is FNYEAQ. CDR3 in DNA: TGTGCCAGCAGCTTAGCGCGTCCGGACAGCTTGATCTCTGGAAACACCATATATTTT. Its translation: CASSLARPDSLISGNTIYF.

This rearrangement joins TRBV29-1 to TRBJ2-5, with D possibly TRBD1 on 5 matching bases. V gave up 4 bases and J gave up 2 bases, with 11 bases separating them. CDR3 length: 13 amino acids. The germline gives CDR1 SQVTM, CDR2 ANQGSEA. The CDR3 reads CSVAGPIQETQYF. The CDR3 DNA sequence: TGCAGCGTTGCAGGGCCTATTCAAGAGACCCAGTACTTC. The whole variable domain, remainder taken from reference TRBV29-1 and TRBJ2-5, is SAVISQKPSRDICQRGTSLTIQCQVDSQVTMMFWYRQQPGQSLTLIATANQGSEATYESGFVIDKFPISRPNLTFSTLTVSNMSPEDSSIYLCSVAGPIQETQYFGPGTRLLVL.

The chain carries TRBV6-5 and TRBJ1-2; D not resolved. V lost 0 bases, J lost 6 bases, and 14 bases lay in between. The V gene's germline CDR1 is MNHEY and CDR2 SVGAGI. The CDR3 is 15 residues long. The CDR3 coding sequence is TGTGCCAGCAGTTACTCGAATTCGGGTCACGATGGCTACACCTTC. This translates into CASSYSNSGHDGYTF.

The chain links TRBV3-1 (or the pseudogene TRBV3-2) to TRBJ1-3; D gene uncertain. CDR3 length: 15 amino acids. V was clipped by 3 bases and J by 4 bases, with 13 bases between them. Germline CDR1 is LGHDT and CDR2 is YNNKEL (reference sequence). Here the CDR3 DNA reads TGTGCCAGCAGCCAGTCAGGTGACCTCGGAAACACCATATATTTT. Its translation is CASSQSGDLGNTIYF.

V and J are TRBV10-3 and TRBJ1-1; perhaps TRBD1 as D (5 bases). With 6 bases removed from V and 2 bases from J, the gap between germline ends came to 10 bases. There are 13 residues in the CDR3. Looked up from germline, CDR1 is ENHRY and CDR2 is SYGVKD. The CDR3 DNA follows: TGTGCCATCAGGGGGGACCTAAACACTGAAGCTTTCTTT. It translates to CAIRGDLNTEAFF.